This TCR beta chain came from a study of cytomegalovirus exposure and HLA in healthy donors. With 60 Vbeta and 13 Jbeta primers, the PCR was carried out. Clones were sequenced by immunoSEQ multiplex PCR, and TCRdb holds only the in-frame ones, with some missing. This sample has 170,000 or so clones; around 77% occur once, and the top ten carry more than 2%. Donors in the study were healthy people who gave bone marrow. This CDR3 region has 14 residues. Germline V gene lookup returns CDR1 MNHNS and CDR2 SASEGT. On this clone: The junction and the germline gene differ at one end; a read error may be behind it.

The V gene is TRBV6-1, the J gene TRBJ1-2; no clear D gene. The TCR originated in a man aged 55-75 years in good health and CMV-seronegative. The sequencing sample was made of PBMCs. CDR3 bases: TGTGCCAGCAGTGAATGGGGAGGGTCGAAAGGCTACCCCTTC. Amino acids: CASSEWGGSKGYPF.